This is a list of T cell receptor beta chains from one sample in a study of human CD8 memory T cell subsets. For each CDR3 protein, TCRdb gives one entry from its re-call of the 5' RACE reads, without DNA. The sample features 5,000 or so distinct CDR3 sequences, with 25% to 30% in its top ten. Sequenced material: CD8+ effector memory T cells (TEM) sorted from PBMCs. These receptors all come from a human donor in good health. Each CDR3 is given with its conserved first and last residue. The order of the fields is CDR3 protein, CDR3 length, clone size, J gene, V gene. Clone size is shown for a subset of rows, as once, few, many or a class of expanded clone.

CDR3: CATSEDRDTGELFF
length: 14
size: -
J: TRBJ2-2
V: TRBV24-1

CDR3: CASSTGTGSDEQFF
length: 14
size: -
J: TRBJ2-1
V: TRBV5-6

CDR3: CASSTLAGGFDEQFF
length: 15
size: -
J: TRBJ2-1
V: TRBV28

CDR3: CASSLLTAPYEQYF
length: 14
size: -
J: TRBJ2-7
V: TRBV28

CDR3: CASSPALVEQYF
length: 12
size: -
J: TRBJ2-7
V: TRBV18

CDR3: CASKDGLAGVLELFF
length: 15
size: -
J: TRBJ2-2
V: TRBV6-5

CDR3: CSASPYTENSPLHF
length: 14
size: -
J: TRBJ1-6
V: TRBV20-1

CDR3: CASSQDNSHPSYEQYF
length: 16
size: large
J: TRBJ2-7
V: TRBV4-1

CDR3: CASSLTLAGTSNEQFF
length: 16
size: -
J: TRBJ2-1
V: TRBV28

CDR3: CATSDPRFRTLRDNEQFF
length: 18
size: -
J: TRBJ2-1
V: TRBV24-1

CDR3: CAISEASGETDTQYF
length: 15
size: -
J: TRBJ2-3
V: TRBV10-3

CDR3: CASSLDEGELFF
length: 12
size: -
J: TRBJ2-2
V: TRBV7-9

CDR3: CASREMRDEQYF
length: 12
size: -
J: TRBJ2-7
V: TRBV7-9

CDR3: CASSLVSWGRDTQYF
length: 15
size: -
J: TRBJ2-3
V: TRBV11-2

CDR3: CASTELAGDPRYEQYF
length: 16
size: -
J: TRBJ2-7
V: TRBV6-6

CDR3: CASIKSGSDEQYF
length: 13
size: -
J: TRBJ2-7
V: TRBV11-2

CDR3: CASSPQGALNTEAFF
length: 15
size: -
J: TRBJ1-1
V: TRBV14

CDR3: CASSSPGTTYEQYF
length: 14
size: medium-sized
J: TRBJ2-7
V: TRBV11-3

CDR3: CSARGATYDEQFF
length: 13
size: -
J: TRBJ2-1
V: TRBV20-1

CDR3: CASSLTPYQETQYF
length: 14
size: -
J: TRBJ2-5
V: TRBV27

CDR3: CASTRENTGELFF
length: 13
size: -
J: TRBJ2-2
V: TRBV9

CDR3: CASSSGQGAREQYF
length: 14
size: -
J: TRBJ2-7
V: TRBV5-5

CDR3: CASSFGRVDEQFF
length: 13
size: -
J: TRBJ2-1
V: TRBV7-8

CDR3: CASSPGVYVRLAGNEQYF
length: 18
size: -
J: TRBJ2-7
V: TRBV5-1

CDR3: CASSLSPGNTDTQYF
length: 15
size: -
J: TRBJ2-3
V: TRBV28

CDR3: CSVDGGENTGELFF
length: 14
size: medium-sized
J: TRBJ2-2
V: TRBV29-1

CDR3: CASSQDIVGIIYGYTF
length: 16
size: -
J: TRBJ1-2
V: TRBV4-2

CDR3: CSASTGLSYEQYF
length: 13
size: -
J: TRBJ2-7
V: TRBV29-1

CDR3: CASSYSIANTEAFF
length: 14
size: -
J: TRBJ1-1
V: TRBV6-5

CDR3: CASSYSAQSSYNEQFF
length: 16
size: -
J: TRBJ2-1
V: TRBV6-5

CDR3: CATSRAEVGELFF
length: 13
size: -
J: TRBJ2-2
V: TRBV15

CDR3: CATSVASQETQYF
length: 13
size: -
J: TRBJ2-5
V: TRBV15

CDR3: CASSLETQTSGRVADTQYF
length: 19
size: -
J: TRBJ2-3
V: TRBV5-1

CDR3: CSTSRDDSSVGYNEQFF
length: 17
size: medium-sized
J: TRBJ2-1
V: TRBV20-1

CDR3: CASSLKGAKNIQYF
length: 14
size: -
J: TRBJ2-4
V: TRBV5-8

CDR3: CASTPEGAYEQYF
length: 13
size: -
J: TRBJ2-7
V: TRBV6-2/TRBV6-3

CDR3: CATSGGTGDAARRTDTQYF
length: 19
size: -
J: TRBJ2-3
V: TRBV15

CDR3: CSVRVGGGELLEQYF
length: 15
size: -
J: TRBJ2-7
V: TRBV29-1

CDR3: CASSQTYRGYYEQYF
length: 15
size: -
J: TRBJ2-7
V: TRBV13

CDR3: CASSVVGAAYNEQFF
length: 15
size: medium-sized
J: TRBJ2-1
V: TRBV9

CDR3: CASSEGPRQGANIQYF
length: 16
size: -
J: TRBJ2-4
V: TRBV2